This T cell receptor beta chain stems from a study of regulatory T cells in long-lasting Graves disease. Sequencing libraries for TCR beta were prepared with iRepertoire HTBI primers and Arm-PCR of CDR3 regions. TCRdb ran MiXCR on the multiplex PCR reads and lists one entry per CDR3 protein. The table lists some 330,000 distinct CDR3 sequences, roughly 25% of them singletons. This CDR3 has 13 amino acids. Germline V lookup: CDR1 SQVTM, CDR2 ANQGSEA. With V trimmed by 7 bases and J by 2 bases, 7 bases remained unmatched. This sample's time point: persistent/refractory GD, antithyroid drugs over 5 years with positive TRAb. PBMC RNA was the source of the TCR library.

This material consisted of peripheral blood mononuclear cells (PBMCs), taken when the disease was refractory, from a patient treated with antithyroid drugs. This clonotype was obtained from a woman aged 40 to 55 with Graves disease. This rearrangement joins TRBV29-1 to TRBJ2-5; 7 bases match TRBD1. Here the CDR3 reads CSGLQTGQETQYF. CDR3 nucleotides: TGCAGCGGACTCCAGACAGGGCAAGAGACCCAGTACTTC.